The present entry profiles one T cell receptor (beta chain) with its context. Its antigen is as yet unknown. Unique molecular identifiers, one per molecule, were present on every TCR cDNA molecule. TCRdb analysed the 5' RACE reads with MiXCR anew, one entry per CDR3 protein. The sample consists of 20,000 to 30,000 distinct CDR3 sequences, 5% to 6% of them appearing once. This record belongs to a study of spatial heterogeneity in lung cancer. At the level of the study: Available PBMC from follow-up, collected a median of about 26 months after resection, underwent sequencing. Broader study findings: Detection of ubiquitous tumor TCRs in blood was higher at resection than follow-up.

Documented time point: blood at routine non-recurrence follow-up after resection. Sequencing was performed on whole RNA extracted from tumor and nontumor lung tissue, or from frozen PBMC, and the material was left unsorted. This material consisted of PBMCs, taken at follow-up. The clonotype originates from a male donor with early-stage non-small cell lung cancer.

In nucleotides, the CDR3 is TGCAGTGCTAGCCCCCCGGGGGTCCAGGGCTACACCTTC. Translated, it gives CSASPPGVQGYTF. V usage is TRBV20-1 and J usage is TRBJ1-2; D is possibly TRBD1 (5 bases). V was clipped by 3 bases and J by 8 bases, with 16 bases between them. Germline V CDR1 and CDR2: DFQATT, SNEGSKA (reference sequence). The CDR3 is 13 amino acids.